What follows are 24 T cell receptor beta chains derived from one specimen sequenced in a study of T-cell reconstitution after alpha-beta-depleted transplantation in children. Library preparation (for TCRbeta) was performed with unique molecular identifiers. TCRdb independently ran MiXCR on the PCR reads; one entry per CDR3 protein. The sample holds around 500,000 distinct CDR3 sequences; around 12% are singletons and the top ten take 4.5% to 6%. The sample here was PBMCs from the stem cell graft donor, taken from the stem cell graft. The receptors derive from a human donor who donated a stem cell graft to a child with combined immunodeficiency.

This clonotype was counted once. This chain connects TRBV19 to TRBJ2-2; the match to TRBD1 covers 8 bases. J was trimmed by 4 bases and V by 6 bases; bases with no gene match: 7. Germline V gene sequence: CDR1 LNHDA, CDR2 SQIVND (reference sequence). This CDR3 has 15 amino acids. The CDR3 DNA follows: TGTGCCAGTAGAGACAGGGGACGTAGCACCGGGGAGCTGTTTTTT. Protein: CASRDRGRSTGELFF.

This clonotype showed up just a few times. The chain couples TRBV4-2 to TRBJ2-1; TRBD1 agrees at 8 bases. Per germline, CDR1 LGHNA and CDR2 YNFKEQ. Trimming removed 4 bases from V and 5 bases from J; junction bases left unmatched: 7. CDR3 length: 15 amino acids. CDR3 bases: TGTGCCAGCAGCCTGGGACAGGCGGGGAACAATGAGCAGTTCTTC. The encoded protein is CASSLGQAGNNEQFF.

The table lists this clonotype with a few counts. This chain connects TRBV6-1 to TRBJ2-5; no reliable D call. Trimming removed 7 bases at V and 4 bases at J, with 19 bases between. Germline CDR1 reads MNHNS; CDR2 reads SASEGT. CDR3 length equals 15 residues. CDR3 in amino acids: CASNPRTSRGETQYF. CDR3 nucleotides: TGTGCCAGCAATCCTAGGACCAGCCGAGGAGAGACCCAGTACTTC.

This clonotype was seen a handful of times. The rearrangement links TRBV20-1 to TRBJ2-1; D gene ambiguous. With 2 bases removed from V and 6 bases from J, the gap between germline ends came to 8 bases. CDR3 size: 12 residues. Germline V gene data show CDR1 as DFQATT and CDR2 as SNEGSKA (reference sequence). This CDR3 reads CSARLLSNEQFF. CDR3 DNA: TGCAGTGCTAGACTCCTAAGCAATGAGCAGTTCTTC.

The chain is built from TRBV6-4 and TRBJ2-7; 8 bases agree with TRBD1. The germline V gene encodes CDR1 MRHNA and CDR2 SNTAGT. The CDR3 totals 16 residues. V lost 6 bases and J lost 0; bases outside the gene matches: 10. This CDR3 is CASSPATGVGSYEQYF. CDR3 DNA sequence: TGTGCCAGCAGCCCTGCGACAGGGGTAGGCTCCTACGAGCAGTACTTC.

The chain combines TRBV6-1 with TRBJ1-2, with 8 bases that match TRBD1. The CDR3 spans 15 residues. Trimming cost V 6 bases and J 2 bases; bases outside gene matches: 8. Germline CDR1 MNHNS, CDR2 SASEGT. The CDR3 loop is CASSEPGTGNYGYTF. The CDR3 DNA is TGTGCCAGCAGCGAACCGGGGACAGGCAACTATGGCTACACCTTC.

The chain couples TRBV3-1 to TRBJ2-3, with D uncertain. The CDR3 runs to 18 residues. Germline V lookup: CDR1 LGHDT, CDR2 YNNKEL (reference sequence). Trimming left V 0 bases short and J 0 bases short, with 16 bases between. CDR3 amino acids: CASSQDSAQRVSTDTQYF. The DNA of the CDR3 is TGTGCCAGCAGCCAAGATTCGGCCCAGCGCGTCAGCACAGATACGCAGTATTTT.

There are many counts of this clonotype. This chain joins TRBV6-6 and TRBJ1-1; no firm D call. Germline V CDR1 and CDR2: MNHNY, SVGAGI (reference sequence). CDR3 length: 13 residues. V lost 4 bases and J lost 2, with 8 bases in between. The CDR3 sequence is CASSFPRNTEAFF. The CDR3 nucleotides are TGTGCCAGCAGTTTCCCTCGTAACACTGAAGCTTTCTTT.

This clonotype was picked up one time. The chain couples TRBV14 to TRBJ1-2, with a tentative D call TRBD1 (6 bases). Germline assignment: CDR1 SGHDN and CDR2 FVKESK. The ends were cut back, 1 base at V and 4 bases at J, with 13 bases in the middle. This CDR3 spans 15 amino acids. CDR3 DNA: TGTGCCAGCAGCCAAGTAGGGGGAGGATCCTATGGCTACACCTTC. Its protein is CASSQVGGGSYGYTF.

In its sample, this clonotype was seen many times. V gene TRBV24-1 combines with J gene TRBJ1-1; possible D gene TRBD1, 6 bases. CDR1 and CDR2 from the germline V gene are KGHDR and SFDVKD. CDR3 length: 15 residues. V lost 7 bases and J lost 1, with 15 bases in between. Written as DNA, the CDR3 is TGTGCCACCAGGCCGTCGGGGGGGCAGAACACTGAAGCTTTCTTT. Translation gives CATRPSGGQNTEAFF.

This clonotype occurred a few times. The CDR3 DNA is TGTGCCAGCAGTTTATCGGACAGGGGAGCAGATACGCAGTATTTT. Encoded protein: CASSLSDRGADTQYF. The J gene is TRBJ2-3, the V gene TRBV12-3 or TRBV12-4; 9 nucleotides match TRBD1. Losses at the gene ends were 2 bases for V and 4 bases for J; bases not matched to a gene: 4. The CDR3 length is 15 residues.

A remark on this clonotype: This likely comes from a read error, as the CDR3 has no conserved phenylalanine or tryptophan at its end. V and J are TRBV3-1 and TRBJ1-3; D is uncertain. The germline gives CDR1 LGHDT, CDR2 YNNKEL (reference sequence). This CDR3 spans 15 amino acids. V was clipped by 0 bases and J by 1 base, with 7 bases between them. The CDR3 region has the DNA TGTGCCAGCAGCCAAGATCAACGATCTGGAAACACCATATATTGT. Translation: CASSQDQRSGNTIYC.

This clonotype has more than one count but fewer than ten. The V gene is TRBV30, the J gene TRBJ2-3; perhaps TRBD2 as D (6 bases). The germline V gene has CDR1 GTSNPN and CDR2 SVGIG (reference sequence). There are 15 residues in the CDR3. The V and J ends lost 0 bases and 6 bases respectively, with 16 bases between them. The CDR3 here is CAWSVRAGRFDTQYF. The CDR3 DNA is TGTGCCTGGAGTGTTAGGGCAGGGAGGTTTGATACGCAGTATTTT.

This chain connects TRBV29-1 to TRBJ2-5; D is unresolved. This CDR3 comprises 12 residues. V was cut by 7 bases and J by 5 bases, with 14 bases left in between. Germline CDR1 reads SQVTM; CDR2 reads ANQGSEA. CDR3: CSAIWRGETQYF. CDR3 sequence (DNA): TGCAGCGCGATCTGGCGTGGGGAGACCCAGTACTTC.

J is TRBJ1-1 and V is TRBV7-3; D is ambiguous. CDR1 SGHTA and CDR2 FQGTGA come from the germline V gene. The CDR3 extends over 17 amino acids. The V and J ends lost 1 base and 2 bases respectively, with 17 bases between them. Written as DNA, the CDR3 is TGTGCCAGCAGCTTAATGGCGCAGGTTTTTCGAAACACTGAAGCTTTCTTT. This translates into CASSLMAQVFRNTEAFF.

This clonotype has only a few counts. This sequence joins TRBV12-3 or TRBV12-4 and TRBJ2-5; no clear D. The ends were cut back, 6 bases at V and 0 bases at J, with 11 bases in the middle. The CDR3 contains 14 residues. This CDR3 is CASRSGADQETQYF. CDR3 DNA: TGTGCCAGCAGGTCGGGTGCCGACCAAGAGACCCAGTACTTC.

This clonotype was observed a few times. This sequence joins TRBV12-3 or TRBV12-4 and TRBJ2-1, with TRBD2 identical over 11 bases. CDR3 length equals 12 residues. V lost 7 bases and J lost 10; bases outside the gene matches: 3. CDR3 sequence (DNA): TGTGCCAGCAACGGACTAGCGGGCGAGCAGTTCTTC. Translated, it gives CASNGLAGEQFF.

This clonotype was seen many times. The J gene is TRBJ2-5, the V gene TRBV29-1; D is tentatively TRBD1 or TRBD2 (5 bases each). CDR1 SQVTM and CDR2 ANQGSEA come from the germline V gene. The CDR3 covers 14 residues. Trimming took 6 bases from V and 2 from J, leaving 16 bases between them. The CDR3 sequence: CSVAIGDGQETQYF. The DNA of the CDR3 is TGCAGCGTCGCCATCGGGGACGGACAAGAGACCCAGTACTTC.

The gene calls are TRBV29-1 and TRBJ1-1, with D possibly TRBD1 on 5 matching bases. The ends were cut back, 7 bases at V and 6 bases at J, with 21 bases in the middle. The CDR3 length is 14 residues. Per the germline V gene, CDR1 is SQVTM and CDR2 is ANQGSEA. CDR3 nucleotide sequence: TGCAGCGGTCAGACCCGGGCCTGGGGGGCTGAAGCTTTCTTT. This sequence encodes CSGQTRAWGAEAFF.

This clonotype was found a few times. The chain carries TRBV6-5 and TRBJ2-1, with TRBD2 as a possible D gene (5 bases). The germline V gene encodes CDR1 MNHEY and CDR2 SVGAGI. The CDR3 length is 13 residues. Trimming removed 2 bases at V and 7 bases at J, with 9 bases between. The CDR3 sequence: CASSYVLGNEQFF. The CDR3 DNA sequence: TGTGCCAGCAGTTACGTACTAGGGAATGAGCAGTTCTTC.

This clonotype has a handful of counts. The chain couples TRBV7-2 to TRBJ2-5, with a weak D call TRBD1 (6 bases). The CDR3 runs to 13 residues. Deletions cut 5 bases from V and 5 bases from J, with 12 bases between. Germline V gives CDR1 SGHTA, CDR2 FQGNSA. The CDR3 region is CASSTRTGETQYF. CDR3 DNA sequence: TGTGCCAGCAGCACCAGAACAGGGGAGACCCAGTACTTC.

This clonotype was observed many times. The chain carries TRBV4-3 and TRBJ2-3; 7 bases align to TRBD2. The V gene's germline CDR1 is LGHNA and CDR2 YSLEER. The CDR3 is made up of 16 amino acids. V was pared by 4 bases and J by 5 bases, with 12 bases of the junction left unmatched. Here the CDR3 DNA reads TGCGCCAGCAGCCCGAACTACGGCGGGAGTGGAGATACGCAGTATTTT. The encoded protein is CASSPNYGGSGDTQYF.

This sequence joins TRBV15 and TRBJ2-2; D is perhaps TRBD1 (6 bases). The CDR3 covers 15 residues. Trimming left V 8 bases short and J 6 bases short, with 19 bases between. From germline, CDR1 is LNHNV and CDR2 YYDKDF (reference sequence). CDR3 sequence (DNA): TGTGCCACCCTGGGAACAGGGTCCAGGGCCGGGGAGCTGTTTTTT. It codes for CATLGTGSRAGELFF.

This clonotype is a singleton in its sample. The V call is TRBV20-1, the J call TRBJ2-3; D not certain. The CDR3 is made up of 14 amino acids. CDR1 is DFQATT, CDR2 SNEGSKA, per germline (reference sequence). Trimming took 6 bases from V and 1 from J, leaving 14 bases between them. This CDR3 reads CSARHVEGTDTQYF. The CDR3 bases are TGCAGTGCCCGGCATGTTGAGGGCACAGATACGCAGTATTTT.